The present TCR beta chain was sequenced within a study of blood T cell repertoires in COVID-19. Per the study methods: Quantification of nucleated cells was approximated via reference gene primer amplification. Generated by immunoSEQ multiplex PCR, the TCRdb table keeps only in-frame clones and is missing some. The V and J calls and clone size come from that table; D and trimming were worked out from the DNA. This sample carries under 200,000 clones, around 85% of them seen once, and the ten largest clones take approximately 4%. The V and J ends lost 6 bases and 7 bases, in that order; junction bases with no gene match: 10. The CDR3 runs to 15 residues. Germline V CDR1 and CDR2: SNHLY, FYNNEI.

Sequenced input: peripheral blood. The source is a woman aged 70-85 years with acute or convalescent COVID-19. The chain recombines TRBV2 with TRBJ1-5, with TRBD1 identical over 9 bases. CDR3 sequence reads: CASRSNRGREQPQHF. The DNA of the CDR3 is TGTGCCAGCAGAAGTAACAGGGGGCGAGAGCAGCCCCAGCATTTT.